The following is a T cell receptor beta chain sequence with its context. Original processing notes: Amplifying reference gene primers gave estimates of nucleated cell counts. Only in-frame clones appear in the TCRdb table, and some are missing; sequencing was by immunoSEQ multiplex PCR. V and J calls and clone size are as listed in that table; D and trimming were resolved from the DNA. There are 300,000 to 450,000 clones in the sample; roughly 91% occur only once, and roughly 1.2% lies in the top ten. Trimming cost V 3 bases and J 5 bases; bases outside gene matches: 7. Germline CDR1 and CDR2: DFQATT and SNEGSKA (reference sequence). The CDR3 loop spans 15 amino acids. Those who participated ranged in age from roughly 18 to 100 years and resided in about two dozen US areas. Recovery meant two consecutive negative NP/OP PCR tests, professional clearance, or resolved symptoms. This sample stems from a study of blood T cell repertoires in COVID-19. Background on the study: Italy, Spain and the United States were the sources of the convalescent and acute COVID-19 samples.

The chain carries TRBV20-1 and TRBJ1-2, with 12 bases aligning to TRBD1. The TCR originated in a woman aged 18-29 years who had recovered from COVID-19. What was sequenced was PBMCs or T cells enriched from blood (not recorded which). The CDR3 bases are TGCAGTGCTAGTCGGGACAGGGGGCTGCGGTATGGCTACACCTTC. This gives the protein CSASRDRGLRYGYTF.